Below, 17 T cell receptor beta chains from the same sample are listed, as sequenced in a study of CD8+ T cells in alopecia areata (dated by TCRdb to 2016 to 2019). This specimen's time point label, interpreted: around 4 weeks on oral tofacitinib. The treatment or condition label on this specimen signifies: oral pan-JAK inhibitor, 5-10 mg twice daily. Libraries came from the immunoSEQ multiplex PCR assay. RNA was extracted from all samples and reverse transcribed into cDNA as template for TCR sequencing. TCRdb limited this immuneACCESS table to in-frame rearrangements with V and J called. A share of clones is missing; checked studies link under half to unresolved V genes, and the rest is unexplained. Here the sample has about 220,000 clones; under 75% occur a single time. Of the sample, about 1.4% is held by the ten largest clones. The sample was CD4+ T cells sorted from blood, taken at week 4, from a patient treated with tofacitinib. The receptor set was obtained from a human donor with alopecia areata.

Only a few counts were recorded for this clone. The CDR3 DNA reads as TGTGCCAGCAGCGCCTCGGGGGTTCCTCTTGAGGAGACGCAGTATTTT. Its protein is CASSASGVPLEETQYF. The chain recombines TRBV9 with TRBJ2-3, with D possibly TRBD2 on 6 matching bases. Per the germline V gene, CDR1 is SGDLS and CDR2 is YYNGEE. Trimming cost V 3 bases and J 9 bases, with 23 bases left between them. The CDR3 length is 16 residues. Full variable domain (rest looked up from reference TRBV9 and TRBJ2-3): DSGVTQTPKHLITATGQRVTLRCSPRSGDLSVYWYQQSLDQGLQFLIQYYNGEERAKGNILERFSAQQFPDLHSELNLSSLELGDSALYFCASSASGVPLEETQYFGPGTRLTVL.

The chain couples TRBV2 to TRBJ1-1; possibly TRBD1 for D (5 bases). The germline V gene has CDR1 SNHLY and CDR2 FYNNEI. The CDR3 runs to 13 residues. Trimming took 5 bases from V and 0 from J, leaving 7 bases between them. CDR3 in DNA: TGTGCCAGCAGTCTAGGGGTGAACACTGAAGCTTTCTTT. Translating gives CASSLGVNTEAFF.

This clone was seen repeatedly, ten times or more. The chain employs TRBV6-1 and TRBJ1-1; maybe TRBD1 (5 bases). CDR3 length equals 15 residues. The germline V and J ends were trimmed by 5 bases and 1 base, with 14 bases remaining between them. The germline gives CDR1 MNHNS, CDR2 SASEGT. CDR3 amino acids: CASSIRGPWNTEAFF. CDR3 sequence (DNA): TGTGCCAGCAGTATTCGGGGACCTTGGAACACTGAAGCTTTCTTT.

The chain joins TRBV28 to TRBJ2-5, with D maybe TRBD1 (6 bases). CDR3 length equals 13 residues. Germline CDR1 is MDHEN and CDR2 is SYDVKM. V dropped 4 bases and J dropped 1 base, with 7 bases sitting between them. CDR3 amino acids: CASSSGAQETQYF. As DNA, the CDR3 is TGTGCCAGCAGTTCAGGGGCCCAAGAGACCCAGTACTTC.

The rearrangement links TRBV29-1 to TRBJ2-7, with D perhaps TRBD1 (6 bases). V was pared by 4 bases and J by 9 bases, with 19 bases between. From germline, CDR1 is SQVTM and CDR2 ANQGSEA. The CDR3 contains 13 residues. The CDR3 reads CSVGGQGTLGQYF. CDR3 nucleotide sequence: TGCAGCGTTGGTGGGCAGGGGACCCTCGGGCAGTACTTC.

This chain uses TRBV2 with TRBJ1-2; TRBD1 matches at 11 bases. The CDR3 length is 13 residues. V lost 8 bases and J lost 2; bases outside the gene matches: 1. In germline, CDR1 is SNHLY, CDR2 FYNNEI. The CDR3: CASGQGANYGYTF. The CDR3, as DNA: TGTGCCAGCGGACAGGGGGCGAACTATGGCTACACCTTC.

The chain joins TRBV29-1 to TRBJ2-3; TRBD2 matches 7 bases. V lost 1 base and J lost 13; bases outside the gene matches: 8. The CDR3 has 12 amino acids. CDR1 and CDR2 (germline): SQVTM, ANQGSEA. The chain's CDR3 is CSVEADLAVEYF. The CDR3 bases are TGCAGCGTTGAAGCGGATCTAGCGGTTGAGTATTTT.

The rearrangement joins TRBV30 to TRBJ1-1; 8 nucleotides line up with TRBD1. The trim removed 1 base at V and 4 bases at J, leaving 5 bases unmatched. This CDR3 has 14 residues. Looked up from germline, CDR1 is GTSNPN and CDR2 is SVGIG (reference sequence). This chain's CDR3 is CAWSARGRVTEAFF. CDR3 nucleotides: TGTGCCTGGAGTGCCAGGGGGCGAGTCACTGAAGCTTTCTTT.

The chain carries TRBV6-1 and TRBJ2-1; 7 positions agree with TRBD1. The CDR3 runs 15 residues. Unmatched junction bases numbered 6, after V lost 5 bases and J lost 2 bases. Germline lookup yields CDR1 MNHNS and CDR2 SASEGT. DNA for the CDR3: TGTGCCAGCAGTCAGGACAGGCCTACCTACAATGAGCAGTTCTTC. Translating it yields CASSQDRPTYNEQFF.

The V and J genes are TRBV18 and TRBJ1-2, with TRBD1 as a possible D gene (5 bases). This CDR3 has 16 residues. Looked up from germline, CDR1 is KGHSH and CDR2 is LQKENI. V gave up 1 base and J gave up 2 bases, with 14 bases separating them. The CDR3 DNA follows: TGTGCCAGCTCACCACTCACGGGGGAGAAAAACTATGGCTACACCTTC. As protein: CASSPLTGEKNYGYTF.

The rearrangement links TRBV4-2 to TRBJ2-3, with 7 nucleotides matching TRBD2. Looked up from germline, CDR1 is LGHNA and CDR2 is YNFKEQ. The ends lost 4 bases at V and 2 bases at J; junction bases unmatched: 6. The CDR3 loop spans 15 amino acids. The chain's CDR3 is CASSLGTTLTDTQYF. CDR3 nucleotides: TGTGCCAGCAGCCTCGGGACTACCCTCACAGATACGCAGTATTTT.

This chain uses TRBV7-9 with TRBJ2-7, with 8 bases aligning to TRBD1. Germline V CDR1 and CDR2: SEHNR, FQNEAQ (reference sequence). The CDR3 is 15 residues long. After removal of 5 bases from V and 2 bases from J, the junction contained 8 bases not matched to a gene. The CDR3 nucleotides read TGTGCCAGCAGCACCAAGACAGGGGTGACCTACGAGCAGTACTTC. This encodes CASSTKTGVTYEQYF. The complete variable domain, with remaining parts taken from reference TRBV7-9 and TRBJ2-7, reads DTGVSQNPRHKITKRGQNVTFRCDPISEHNRLYWYRQTLGQGPEFLTYFQNEAQLEKSRLLSDRFSAERPKGSFSTLEIQRTEQGDSAMYLCASSTKTGVTYEQYFGPGTRLTVT.

J is TRBJ2-2 and V is TRBV4-3, with D perhaps assigned TRBD1 or TRBD2 (6 bases each). This CDR3 is 16 amino acids long. Germline V gives CDR1 LGHNA, CDR2 YSLEER. The V and J ends lost 4 bases and 4 bases respectively, with 16 bases between them. CDR3 amino acids: CASSPGALASTGELFF. The CDR3 region has the DNA TGCGCCAGCAGCCCAGGGGCGCTAGCGAGCACCGGGGAGCTGTTTTTT.

This clone was recorded a few times. This chain connects TRBV15 to TRBJ1-2; no reliable D call. Germline CDR1 LNHNV, CDR2 YYDKDF (reference sequence). V was cut by 0 bases and J by 3 bases, with 14 bases left in between. This CDR3 is built from 16 residues. The CDR3 protein is CATSRDLREDHYGYTF. The CDR3 nucleotides read TGTGCCACCAGCAGAGATTTAAGGGAGGACCACTATGGCTACACCTTC.

This clone has just a few counts. The chain is built from TRBV7-2 and TRBJ1-1, with TRBD1 identical over 9 bases. Germline V CDR1 and CDR2: SGHTA, FQGNSA. There are 12 residues in the CDR3. V lost 3 bases and J lost 11; bases outside the gene matches: 4. Here the CDR3 DNA reads TGTGCCAGCAGCTTCTCACAGGGGGCGGCTTTCTTT. Its translation is CASSFSQGAAFF.

The chain combines TRBV18 with TRBJ2-1, with D perhaps TRBD2 (6 bases). Trimming stripped 0 bases from V and 0 bases from J, with 6 bases between. CDR3 size: 15 residues. Per the germline V gene, CDR1 is KGHSH and CDR2 is LQKENI. The CDR3 spells CASSPPGGSYNEQFF. DNA of the CDR3: TGTGCCAGCTCACCACCCGGGGGCTCCTACAATGAGCAGTTCTTC.

The V and J genes are TRBV10-3 and TRBJ2-5; D might be TRBD1 (6 bases). The CDR3 is 12 residues long. The ends were cut back, 10 bases at V and 2 bases at J, with 11 bases in the middle. Germline V CDR1 and CDR2: ENHRY, SYGVKD. The CDR3 sequence: CATVDSQETQYF. CDR3 sequence (DNA): TGTGCCACTGTGGACAGTCAAGAGACCCAGTACTTC.